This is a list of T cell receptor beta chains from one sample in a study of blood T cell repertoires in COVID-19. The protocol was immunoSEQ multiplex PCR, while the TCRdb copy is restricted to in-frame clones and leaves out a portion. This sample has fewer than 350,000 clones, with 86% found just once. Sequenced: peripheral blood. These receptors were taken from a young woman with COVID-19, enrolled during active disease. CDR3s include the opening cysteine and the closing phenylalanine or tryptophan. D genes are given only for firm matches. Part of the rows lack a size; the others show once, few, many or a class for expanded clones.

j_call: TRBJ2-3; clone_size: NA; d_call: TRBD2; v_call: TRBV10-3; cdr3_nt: TGTGCCATCAGTGCCCGACTAGCGGGGGAGTACACAGATACGCAGTATTTT; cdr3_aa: CAISARLAGEYTDTQYF
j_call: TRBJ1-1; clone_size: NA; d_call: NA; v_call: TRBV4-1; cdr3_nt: TGCGCCAGCAGCCAAGATGGGGGGTTTTTGAACACTGAAGCTTTCTTT; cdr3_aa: CASSQDGGFLNTEAFF
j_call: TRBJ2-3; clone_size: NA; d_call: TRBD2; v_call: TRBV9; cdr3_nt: TGTGCCAGCAGCGTAGGTCGTAGCGGGGGGTCAGATACGCAGTATTTT; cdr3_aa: CASSVGRSGGSDTQYF
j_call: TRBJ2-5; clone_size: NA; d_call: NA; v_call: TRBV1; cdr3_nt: TGCACCAGCAGCCACCCCTCCTTAGCGGGGGGAGAGACCCAGTACTTC; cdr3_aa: CTSSHPSLAGGETQYF
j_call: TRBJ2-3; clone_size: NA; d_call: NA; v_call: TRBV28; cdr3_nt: TGTGCCAGCACTCGCTATCGGGGGGCAACCACAGATACGCAGTATTTT; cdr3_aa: CASTRYRGATTDTQYF
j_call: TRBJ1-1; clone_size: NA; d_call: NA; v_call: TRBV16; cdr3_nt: TGTGCCAGCAGAGATCGGGGTAAGAGGGACACTGAAGCTTTCTTT; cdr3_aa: CASRDRGKRDTEAFF
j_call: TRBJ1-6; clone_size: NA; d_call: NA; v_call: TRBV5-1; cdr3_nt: TGCGCCAGCAGCTTGGCCGGGGTTTCACCCCTCCACTTT; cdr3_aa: CASSLAGVSPLHF
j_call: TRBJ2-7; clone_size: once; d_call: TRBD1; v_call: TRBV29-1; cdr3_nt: TGCAGCGTCCTTGACAGGGGCGAGCAGTACTTC; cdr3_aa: CSVLDRGEQYF
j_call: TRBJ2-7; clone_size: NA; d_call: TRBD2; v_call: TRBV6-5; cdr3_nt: TGTGCCAGCAGTCAGACTAGCGGGGACTCCTACGAGCAGTACTTC; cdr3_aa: CASSQTSGDSYEQYF
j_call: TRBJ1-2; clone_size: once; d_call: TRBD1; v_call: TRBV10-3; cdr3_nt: TGTGCCATCAGTCAACCTACAACGACAGGGAGGTATGGCTACACCTTC; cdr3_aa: CAISQPTTTGRYGYTF
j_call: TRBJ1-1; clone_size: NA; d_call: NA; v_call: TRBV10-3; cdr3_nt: TGTGCCATCAGTGAGTCACAATCCAGTAAAGCTTTCTTT; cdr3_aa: CAISESQSSKAFF
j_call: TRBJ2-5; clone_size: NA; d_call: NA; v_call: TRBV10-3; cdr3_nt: TGTGCCATCAGTGGGGGGCGGTCGACAGCCTACCAAGAGACCCAGTACTTC; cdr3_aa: CAISGGRSTAYQETQYF
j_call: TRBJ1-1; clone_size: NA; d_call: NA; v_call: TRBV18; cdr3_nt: TGTGCCAGCTCACCGACTCCAGGGGCTGGTACTGAAGCTTTCTTT; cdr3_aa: CASSPTPGAGTEAFF
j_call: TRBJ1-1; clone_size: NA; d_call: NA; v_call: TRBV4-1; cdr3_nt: TGCGCCAGCAGCCAAGGTTTGCGAGCTTTCTTT; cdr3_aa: CASSQGLRAFF
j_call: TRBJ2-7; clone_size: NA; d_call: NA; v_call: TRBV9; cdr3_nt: TGTGCCAGCAGCGTCCAGGCCTCATCCTACGAGCAGTACTTC; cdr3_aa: CASSVQASSYEQYF
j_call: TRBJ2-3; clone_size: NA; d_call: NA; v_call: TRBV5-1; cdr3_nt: TGCGCCAGCAGAAAGTACGACACGGGGACAGATACGCAGTATTTT; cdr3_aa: CASRKYDTGTDTQYF
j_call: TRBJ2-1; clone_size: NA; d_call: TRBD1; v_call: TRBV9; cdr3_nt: TGTGCCAGCAGTCAAGGGGACAGGACTTACAATGAGCAGTTCTTC; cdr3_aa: CASSQGDRTYNEQFF
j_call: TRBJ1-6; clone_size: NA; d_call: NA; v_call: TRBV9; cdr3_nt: TGTGCCAGCAGCTCCCCGAGCTATAATTCACCCCTCCACTTT; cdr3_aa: CASSSPSYNSPLHF
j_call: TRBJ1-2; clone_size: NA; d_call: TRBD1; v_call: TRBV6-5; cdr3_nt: TGTGCCAGCAGTTACCCCGGGACAGGGCCCTATGGCTACACCTTC; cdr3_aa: CASSYPGTGPYGYTF
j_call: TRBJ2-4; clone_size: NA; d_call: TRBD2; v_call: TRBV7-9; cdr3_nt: TGTGCCAGCAGCTCCTGGACTAGCTTAGCCAAAAACATTCAGTACTTC; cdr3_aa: CASSSWTSLAKNIQYF
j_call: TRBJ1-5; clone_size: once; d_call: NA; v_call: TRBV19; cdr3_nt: TGTGCCAGTAGTATAACATCGGACAAGAATCAGCCCCAGCATTTT; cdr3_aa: CASSITSDKNQPQHF
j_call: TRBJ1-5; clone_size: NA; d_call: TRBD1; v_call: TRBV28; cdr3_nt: TGTGCCAGCAGTTTGAAAAGACAGGGGGCGCTTCAGCCCCAGCATTTT; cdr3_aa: CASSLKRQGALQPQHF
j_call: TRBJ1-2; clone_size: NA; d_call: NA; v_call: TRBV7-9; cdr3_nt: TGTGCCAGCAGTCCGATCACAGGCCTCTATGGCTACACCTTC; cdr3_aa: CASSPITGLYGYTF